Each of the 5 T cell receptor beta chains below was sequenced from the same sample in a study of molecular identifiers for immune sequencing clone quantification. TCRdb called the PCR reads again in MiXCR, with one record for every CDR3 protein. This sample has roughly 97,000 distinct CDR3 sequences; roughly a quarter occur once, and the top ten carry under 1%. The sequencing sample was made of naive CD8+ T cells from blood, with Jurkat cell RNA spiked in. Subset in this sample: FACS-sorted CD8+CD4-CCR7+CD45RA+ naive T cells. These receptor sequences come from a human donor in good health. Some libraries in this study had Jurkat cell RNA spiked in.

The chain carries TRBV29-1 and TRBJ1-1; D is undetermined. Trimming shortened V by 6 bases and J by 0 bases, and 8 bases separated the two germline ends. The V gene's germline CDR1 is SQVTM and CDR2 ANQGSEA. There are 12 residues in the CDR3. CDR3 region: CSVVQMNTEAFF. Here the CDR3 DNA reads TGCAGCGTGGTTCAGATGAACACTGAAGCTTTCTTT.

As to this clonotype: This may arise from a read error, as a much more abundant clone is one base away. The chain carries TRBV7-6 and TRBJ2-5; TRBD2 aligns across 12 bases. CDR1 and CDR2 (germline): SGHVS, FNYEAQ. The CDR3 is 18 amino acids. CDR3 nucleotide sequence: TGTGCCAGCAGCCCGGGACTAGCGGGCGTCACCTGGGGAGAGCCCCAGTACTTC. It is translated as CASSPGLAGVTWGEPQYF.

This clonotype showed up just a few times. This rearrangement joins TRBV7-2 to TRBJ2-7; the D gene is possibly TRBD2 (5 bases). The V end was cut by 3 bases, the J end by 4 bases, with 13 bases between. CDR1 and CDR2 from the germline V gene are SGHTA and FQGNSA. The CDR3 has 14 amino acids. For the CDR3, the DNA is TGTGCCAGCAGCTTTACTGGGAGTGGATACGAGCAGTACTTC. Its protein product is CASSFTGSGYEQYF.

This clonotype was counted at least ten times. The V and J genes are TRBV30 and TRBJ2-3; the match to TRBD1 covers 9 bases. Per the germline V gene, CDR1 is GTSNPN and CDR2 is SVGIG (reference sequence). J was trimmed by 4 bases and V by 2 bases; bases with no gene match: 7. The length of the CDR3 is 15 residues. The CDR3 DNA sequence: TGTGCCTGGAGTACGACAGGGGGTTTTGCAGATACGCAGTATTTT. It specifies CAWSTTGGFADTQYF.

This clonotype was seen ten or more times. This chain links TRBV6-5 with TRBJ2-2; 8 bases are shared with TRBD2. The CDR3 is 18 residues long. Germline CDR1 reads MNHEY; CDR2 reads SVGAGI. V lost 2 bases, J lost 6 bases, and 14 bases stayed unmatched. CDR3 in amino acids: CASSYRVPSGGSAGELFF. The CDR3 DNA sequence: TGTGCCAGCAGTTACAGGGTTCCTTCGGGAGGGAGTGCCGGGGAGCTGTTTTTT.